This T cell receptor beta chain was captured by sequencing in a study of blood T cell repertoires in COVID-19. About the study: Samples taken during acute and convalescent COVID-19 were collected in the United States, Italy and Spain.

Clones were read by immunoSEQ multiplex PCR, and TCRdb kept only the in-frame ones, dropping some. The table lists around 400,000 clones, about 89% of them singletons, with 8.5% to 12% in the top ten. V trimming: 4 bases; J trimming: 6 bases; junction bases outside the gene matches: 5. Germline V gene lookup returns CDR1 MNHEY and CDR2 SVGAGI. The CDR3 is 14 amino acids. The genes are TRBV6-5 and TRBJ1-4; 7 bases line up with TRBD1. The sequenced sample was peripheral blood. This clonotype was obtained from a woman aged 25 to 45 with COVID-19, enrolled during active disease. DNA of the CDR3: TGTGCCAGCAGTTGGAACAGGGGATATGAAAAACTGTTTTTT. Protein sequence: CASSWNRGYEKLFF.